This T cell receptor (beta chain) was recorded in a study of T cell changes during pregnancy in multiple sclerosis. The ends lost 6 bases at V and 6 bases at J; junction bases unmatched: 6. This CDR3 spans 14 amino acids. Germline loops: CDR1 MNHEY, CDR2 SVGAGI. The method was immunoSEQ multiplex PCR; TCRdb's version includes in-frame clones alone and lacks a portion of them. The sample holds 90,000 to 120,000 clones; around 93% are singletons and the top ten take over 0.65%. This clonotype was sampled from a female donor in good health, enrolled as a control in a pregnancy study. V gene TRBV6-5 combines with J gene TRBJ1-5; 9 bases line up with TRBD1. This material consisted of peripheral blood, taken in the third trimester of pregnancy. CDR3 protein: CASSGTGNSQPQHF. The CDR3, as DNA: TGTGCCAGCAGCGGGACAGGGAACAGTCAGCCCCAGCATTTT.